Listed below are T cell receptor beta chains from one sample, sequenced in a study of regulatory T cells in long-lasting Graves disease. TCRdb fed the multiplex PCR reads into MiXCR, producing one record per CDR3 protein. The sample lists 500,000 or so distinct CDR3 sequences; about 16% were seen once. This sample also appeared in a second study, on T cells in Graves' hyperthyroidism and ophthalmopathy.

Sequencing used peripheral blood mononuclear cells (PBMCs), obtained at new diagnosis, from a patient treated with antithyroid drugs. The receptors were gathered from a woman aged 35-60 years with Graves disease. Each CDR3 is given with its conserved first and last residue. D genes are given only for firm matches. Rows give clone size only sometimes, using once, few, many, or a class for an expanded clone.

j_call | d_call | clone_size | v_call | cdr3_nt | cdr3_aa
TRBJ2-3 | TRBD2 | many | TRBV20-1 | TGCAGTGCTCGACTAGCGGGGACTGTAGATACGCAGTATTTT | CSARLAGTVDTQYF
TRBJ1-6 | NA | many | TRBV20-1 | TGCAGTGCTAGAGACAGAGTTTCACCCCTCCACTTT | CSARDRVSPLHF
TRBJ1-2 | TRBD1 | NA | TRBV29-1 | TGCGGCGTTGTATCCAGGGGGCGAAGGGATTATGGCTACACCTTC | CGVVSRGRRDYGYTF
TRBJ2-7 | NA | NA | TRBV28 | TGTGCCAGCATCCCTGGGGGGATTCCATCCTACGAGCAGTACTTC | CASIPGGIPSYEQYF
TRBJ2-1 | NA | few | TRBV18 | TGTGCCAGCTCACCACGGGTGGTTGGTAAAAATGAGCAGTTCTTC | CASSPRVVGKNEQFF
TRBJ2-2 | TRBD2 | NA | TRBV7-9 | TGTGCCAGCAGCGCCCCTAGCGGGCTGAACACCGGGGAGCTGTTTTTT | CASSAPSGLNTGELFF
TRBJ2-3 | NA | many | TRBV2 | TGTGCCAGCAGTGAAAATCGAATGGATACGCAGTATTTT | CASSENRMDTQYF
TRBJ2-1 | TRBD2 | many | TRBV7-3 | TGTGCCAGCAGCACCGGGACTAGCGGGGGGAATGAGCAGTTCTTC | CASSTGTSGGNEQFF
TRBJ1-1 | NA | many | TRBV19 | TGTGCCAGTAGTCAAGCCTCCTTCGGGATGTCTGAAGCTTTCTTT | CASSQASFGMSEAFF
TRBJ1-2 | NA | many | TRBV2 | TGTGCCAGCAGTGACTGGGGCGACTATGGCTACACCTTC | CASSDWGDYGYTF
TRBJ1-6 | TRBD1 | many | TRBV3-1 | TGTGCCAGCAGGCCACAGACTCGGACAGGGGTTGGCTCACCCCTCCACTTT | CASRPQTRTGVGSPLHF
TRBJ2-1 | TRBD1 | many | TRBV7-2 | TGTGCCAGGGGACAGTACAATGAGCAGTTCTTC | CARGQYNEQFF
TRBJ1-1 | NA | many | TRBV20-1 | TGCAGTGCTAGAGGGCGGGGACATCCACCCACTGAAGCTTTCTTT | CSARGRGHPPTEAFF
TRBJ1-5 | TRBD1 | NA | TRBV2 | TGTGCCAGCAGTGGCGGGACAGGGTATCAGCCCCAGCATTTT | CASSGGTGYQPQHF
TRBJ2-7 | NA | many | TRBV28 | TGTGCCAGCAGCTTAACGACGTACCACGAGCAGTACTTC | CASSLTTYHEQYF
TRBJ2-7 | TRBD2 | many | TRBV7-9 | TGTGCCAGCAGCCCCGGTATTACTAGCGGCGAGCAGTACTTC | CASSPGITSGEQYF
TRBJ2-5 | NA | NA | TRBV9 | TGTGCCAGCAGCGTAGCCCCCGGGGTGGCCGGAGAGACCCAGTACTTC | CASSVAPGVAGETQYF
TRBJ1-2 | NA | NA | TRBV12-3/TRBV12-4 | TGTGCCAGCAGCTTGGACAGAGTAAGCTTCCTTAACTATGGCTACACCTTC | CASSLDRVSFLNYGYTF
TRBJ2-7 | NA | many | TRBV5-8 | TGTGCCAGCAGCTTGGAGGGGGATTCATACGAGCAGTACTTC | CASSLEGDSYEQYF
TRBJ2-1 | TRBD2 | NA | TRBV29-1 | TGCAGCGTGGCCGGGAGGGCCGATGAGCAGTTCTTC | CSVAGRADEQFF
TRBJ2-6 | NA | NA | TRBV6-1 | TGTGCCAGCAGGCTCGACTCTGGGGCCAACGTCCTGACTTTC | CASRLDSGANVLTF
TRBJ2-5 | NA | NA | TRBV7-2 | TGTGCCAGCAGCTTAAATATGGGATTGGAGACCCAGTACTTC | CASSLNMGLETQYF
TRBJ1-1 | NA | many | TRBV12-3/TRBV12-4 | TGTGCCAGCAGTTTAGCGTTGGCCGGCACTGAAGCTTTCTTT | CASSLALAGTEAFF
TRBJ1-1 | TRBD1 | many | TRBV4-1 | TGCGCCAGCAGCCAAACAGGGGCGGGAAACACTGAAGCTTTCTTT | CASSQTGAGNTEAFF
TRBJ2-7 | NA | NA | TRBV6-1 | TGTGCCAGCAGTCCCCGGAGTGAGGATTTTTACGAGCAGTACTTC | CASSPRSEDFYEQYF
TRBJ2-1 | NA | NA | TRBV5-1 | TGCGCCAGCAGCCCCGAGGGGAGACACAATGAGCAGTTCTTC | CASSPEGRHNEQFF
TRBJ2-2 | TRBD1 | NA | TRBV5-1 | TGCGCCAGCAGCTTGACAGGGGCAGCGAACACCGGGGAGCTGTTTTTT | CASSLTGAANTGELFF
TRBJ2-1 | NA | many | TRBV27 | TGTGCCAGCAGTTCAATTCGCAGCTCCTACAATGAGCAGTTCTTC | CASSSIRSSYNEQFF
TRBJ1-4 | NA | few | TRBV27 | TGTGCCAGCAGTTTATGGGGTTTTGGGGAAAAACTGTTTTTT | CASSLWGFGEKLFF
TRBJ2-2 | NA | once | TRBV20-1 | TGCAGTGCTCGACTGTTTGACACCGGGGAGCTGTTTTTT | CSARLFDTGELFF
TRBJ2-1 | NA | many | TRBV15 | TGTGCCACCAGCAAAGGACAGTACAATGAGCAGTTCTTC | CATSKGQYNEQFF
TRBJ2-1 | NA | few | TRBV6-2/TRBV6-3 | TGTGCCAGCAGTTACTCGACCCTAATCGAATACAATGAGCAGTTCTTC | CASSYSTLIEYNEQFF
TRBJ1-2 | NA | many | TRBV2 | TGTGCCAGCAGTGAGGTCAGGGACTATGGCTACACCTTC | CASSEVRDYGYTF
TRBJ2-7 | NA | few | TRBV5-6 | TGTGCCAGCAGCTTGCTTATCTCCACCTACAGTAGCTCCTACGAGCAGTACTTC | CASSLLISTYSSSYEQYF
TRBJ2-5 | TRBD2 | once | TRBV20-1 | TGCAGTGCTCGTACTTCAGCGGGGGAAGAAGAGACCCAGTACTTC | CSARTSAGEEETQYF
TRBJ1-1 | TRBD1 | NA | TRBV11-3 | TGTGCCAGCAGCTTAGACCCGACAGGGGCGAACACTGAAGCTTTCTTT | CASSLDPTGANTEAFF
TRBJ2-3 | NA | NA | TRBV28 | TGTGCCAGCAGTTTAATAGGGACGGTGACAGATACGCAGTATTTT | CASSLIGTVTDTQYF
TRBJ2-4 | NA | many | TRBV12-3/TRBV12-4 | TGTGCCAGCAGTTTAGCGCGTGGGGGCACGGTCAAAAACATTCAGTACTTC | CASSLARGGTVKNIQYF
TRBJ1-3 | NA | few | TRBV5-1 | TGCGCCAGCAGCTTGGTTCCCCCAGGATTGGGTGGAAACACCATATATTTT | CASSLVPPGLGGNTIYF
TRBJ2-3 | TRBD2 | NA | TRBV12-3/TRBV12-4 | TGTGCCAGCAGGGCGGGAGCAATAGATACGCAGTATTTT | CASRAGAIDTQYF
TRBJ2-3 | NA | NA | TRBV7-2 | TGTGCCAGCAGCCCCTGGACGGGGGTGGATACGCAGTATTTT | CASSPWTGVDTQYF
TRBJ1-2 | NA | many | TRBV18 | TGTGCCAGCTCACCACGGTTCAACTATGGCTACACCTTC | CASSPRFNYGYTF